A selection of T cell receptor beta chains follows, all from one sample in a study of blood T cell repertoires in COVID-19. Sequencing used immunoSEQ multiplex PCR; TCRdb keeps in-frame clones, though not all of them. In the table there are 430,000 or so clones, approximately 90% of which are singletons. Input material: peripheral blood. The receptors here all came from a young man with COVID-19, enrolled during active disease. CDR3s include the opening cysteine and the closing phenylalanine or tryptophan. D genes are given only for firm matches. Size tells how often a clone was seen (once, few, many) or the class of an expanded clone, and some rows leave it out.

CDR3 DNA	CDR3 protein	V gene	D gene	J gene	clone size
TGCGCCAGCAGCTTGTCGGGGGAAAGCACAGATACGCAGTATTTT	CASSLSGESTDTQYF	TRBV5-1	-	TRBJ2-3	-
TGCGCCAGCAGCTTTACGACAGATCCTAACTATGGCTACACCTTC	CASSFTTDPNYGYTF	TRBV5-1	-	TRBJ1-2	-
TGTGCCAGCAGCCAAGATGGGACTCTAAGCACAGATACGCAGTATTTT	CASSQDGTLSTDTQYF	TRBV14	-	TRBJ2-3	-
TGCGCCAGCAGCCTCCTGGGGACAGGGGGCAATGAAGCTTTCTTT	CASSLLGTGGNEAFF	TRBV4-1	TRBD1	TRBJ1-1	-
TGTGCCAGCAGCCAAGCGAGGGGGGGGGAGCTGTTTTTT	CASSQARGGELFF	TRBV14	-	TRBJ2-2	once
TGTGCCAGCAGCCAAAGACAGGGACGGCAGCCCCAGCATTTT	CASSQRQGRQPQHF	TRBV7-2	TRBD1	TRBJ1-5	-
TGTGCCAGCAGCCCTAGCGGGGCACCCAGGGATACGCAGTATTTT	CASSPSGAPRDTQYF	TRBV7-2	TRBD2	TRBJ2-3	-
TGCGCCAGCAGCTTGGACAGGGAGGAGCAGTACTTC	CASSLDREEQYF	TRBV5-1	-	TRBJ2-7	-
TGTGCCAGTAGCCTCCGACAGGCGGAGCTGTTTTTT	CASSLRQAELFF	TRBV19	-	TRBJ2-2	-
TGTGCCATCTCGAGGGTGTTAGAAGAGACCCAGTACTTC	CAISRVLEETQYF	TRBV10-3	-	TRBJ2-5	-
TGTGCTAGCAGCCCCGATGTGTCGGGGATTTTGGCAGATACGCAGTATTTT	CASSPDVSGILADTQYF	TRBV7-7	-	TRBJ2-3	-
TGTGCCATCAGTGGACCGCGGGAGATGGAGCAGTACTTC	CAISGPREMEQYF	TRBV10-3	TRBD2	TRBJ2-7	-
TGTGCCATCAGTGAGACTCACAGGGAGAACACCTTC	CAISETHRENTF	TRBV10-3	-	TRBJ1-2	few
TGTGCCAGCAGTTTCAGACAGGGGGCAAGGAGCGGGGAGCTGTTTTTT	CASSFRQGARSGELFF	TRBV7-8	TRBD1	TRBJ2-2	once
TGTGCCAGCCGGAGACAGGGGAGGCCCCAGCATTTT	CASRRQGRPQHF	TRBV6-5	TRBD1	TRBJ1-5	once
TGTGCCAGTAGTATAGATCACAGAAACACCGGGGAGCTGTTTTTT	CASSIDHRNTGELFF	TRBV19	-	TRBJ2-2	-
TGTGCCAGCTCACCACAGCTCCCGGGACAGGGTATAACCATATATTTT	CASSPQLPGQGITIYF	TRBV18	TRBD1	TRBJ1-3	-
TGTGCCAGCTCAATACAGGGGCAAGAGACCCAGTACTTC	CASSIQGQETQYF	TRBV18	TRBD1	TRBJ2-5	-
TGTGCCACCAGTGGTTCGCAGGGGGCATCTGGGGCCAACGTCCTGACTTTC	CATSGSQGASGANVLTF	TRBV24-1	TRBD1	TRBJ2-6	once
TGTGCCAGCAGCGGCATACAGGGGAACACCGGGGAGCTGTTTTTT	CASSGIQGNTGELFF	TRBV11-2	-	TRBJ2-2	-
TGTGCCAGCAGCGTAGCAGGGCTAAATGAAAAACTGTTTTTT	CASSVAGLNEKLFF	TRBV9	-	TRBJ1-4	-
TGTGCCAGCAGCGTAGTTCCTAGCTCCTACGAGCAGTACTTC	CASSVVPSSYEQYF	TRBV9	-	TRBJ2-7	few
TGTGCCAGCAGCCCCCCCCGGCTAGCGGGAGTGAGCACCGGGGAGCTGTTTTTT	CASSPPRLAGVSTGELFF	TRBV11-3	TRBD2	TRBJ2-2	-
TGTGCCAGCAGCCCATGGACAGGGAGTGAGCAGTACTTC	CASSPWTGSEQYF	TRBV3-1/TRBV3-2	TRBD1	TRBJ2-7	-
TGTGCCAGCAGAGAAGCCCTCGGGGAAAACGAGCAGTACTTC	CASREALGENEQYF	TRBV2	-	TRBJ2-7	-
TGTGCCACCAGCAGAGATTTGGACAGGAACTATGGCTACACCTTC	CATSRDLDRNYGYTF	TRBV15	TRBD1	TRBJ1-2	-
TGTGCCAGCAGCTTCCCGGGACTCTCCTACGAGCAGTACTTC	CASSFPGLSYEQYF	TRBV7-2	-	TRBJ2-7	-
TGTGCCAGCAGTTTGAGGATCTTATCAGCCCAGCATTTT	CASSLRILSAQHF	TRBV12-3/TRBV12-4	-	TRBJ1-5	-
TGTGCCAGCTCACCAAAACTAGCGGATTACAATGAGCAGTTCTTC	CASSPKLADYNEQFF	TRBV18	TRBD2	TRBJ2-1	-
TGTGCCAGCTCACCGACAGGGGGCACAGATACGCAGTATTTT	CASSPTGGTDTQYF	TRBV18	TRBD1	TRBJ2-3	once
TGTGCCAGTAGTGGGGGGTCCCACGAGCAGTACTTC	CASSGGSHEQYF	TRBV19	-	TRBJ2-7	-
TGTGCCAGCAGTGAAGACCCGGGACAGGGGGCGCGGTACGAGCAGTACTTC	CASSEDPGQGARYEQYF	TRBV6-1	TRBD1	TRBJ2-7	-
TGTGCCAGCAGTCATCGCGGTACCGGGGAGCTGTTTTTT	CASSHRGTGELFF	TRBV25-1	-	TRBJ2-2	-
TGTGCCAGCAGCGCCGACAGGGGGCGCACAGATACGCAGTATTTT	CASSADRGRTDTQYF	TRBV9	TRBD1	TRBJ2-3	-
TGTGCCAGCAATAAGGGGGGAGGGAGAGCAGATACGCAGTATTTT	CASNKGGGRADTQYF	TRBV6-5	-	TRBJ2-3	-